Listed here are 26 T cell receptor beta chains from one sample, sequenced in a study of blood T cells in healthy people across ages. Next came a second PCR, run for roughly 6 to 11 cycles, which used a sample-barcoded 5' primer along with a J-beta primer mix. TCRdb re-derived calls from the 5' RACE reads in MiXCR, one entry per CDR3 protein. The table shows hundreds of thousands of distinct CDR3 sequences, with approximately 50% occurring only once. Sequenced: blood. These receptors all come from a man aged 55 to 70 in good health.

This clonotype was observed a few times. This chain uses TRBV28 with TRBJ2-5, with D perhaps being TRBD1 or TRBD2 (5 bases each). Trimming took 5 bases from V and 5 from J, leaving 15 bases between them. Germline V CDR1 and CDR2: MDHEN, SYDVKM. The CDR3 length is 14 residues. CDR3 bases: TGTGCCAGCAGTGTAGTGAGGGGTGGGGAGACCCAGTACTTC. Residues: CASSVVRGGETQYF. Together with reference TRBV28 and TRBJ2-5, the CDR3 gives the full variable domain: DVKVTQSSRYLVKRTGEKVFLECVQDMDHENMFWYRQDPGLGLRLIYFSYDVKMKEKGDIPEGYSVSREKKERFSLILESASTNQTSMYLCASSVVRGGETQYFGPGTRLLVL.

The CDR3 DNA follows: TGTGCCAGCTCAATCTGGGGGCTAGCGGGGGGGGATGAGCAGTTCTTC. As protein: CASSIWGLAGGDEQFF. The chain combines TRBV7-8 with TRBJ2-1; 12 bases line up with TRBD2. The V segment lost 8 bases and the J segment 8 bases; nucleotides outside the gene matches: 13. Germline CDR1 reads SGHVS; CDR2 reads FQNEAQ. The CDR3 spans 16 residues.

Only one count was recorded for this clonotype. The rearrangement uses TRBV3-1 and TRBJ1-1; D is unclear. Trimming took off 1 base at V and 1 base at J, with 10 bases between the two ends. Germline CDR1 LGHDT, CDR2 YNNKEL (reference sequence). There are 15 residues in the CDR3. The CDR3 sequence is CASSQGSLANTEAFF. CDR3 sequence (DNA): TGTGCCAGCAGCCAAGGTAGTTTGGCGAACACTGAAGCTTTCTTT.

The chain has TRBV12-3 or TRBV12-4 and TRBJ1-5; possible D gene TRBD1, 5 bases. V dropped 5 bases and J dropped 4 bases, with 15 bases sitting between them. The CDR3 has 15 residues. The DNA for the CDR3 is TGTGCCAGCAGTCGTACACACAGGTCTAATCAGCCCCAGCATTTT. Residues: CASSRTHRSNQPQHF.

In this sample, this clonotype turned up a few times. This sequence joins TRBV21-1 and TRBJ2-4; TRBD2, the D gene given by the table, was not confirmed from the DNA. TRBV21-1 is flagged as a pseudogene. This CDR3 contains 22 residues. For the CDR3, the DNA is TGTGCCAGCAGGGGCAGGGAAAGTCGTACTAGCGGCTCCCTCCGAGACAAAAACATTCAGTACTTC. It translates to CASRGRESRTSGSLRDKNIQYF.

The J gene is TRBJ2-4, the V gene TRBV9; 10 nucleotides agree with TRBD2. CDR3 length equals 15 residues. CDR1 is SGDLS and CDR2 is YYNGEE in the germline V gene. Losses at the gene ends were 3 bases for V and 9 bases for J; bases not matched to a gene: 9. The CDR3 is CASSAATGTSVIQYF. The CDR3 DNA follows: TGTGCCAGCAGCGCGGCGACCGGGACTAGCGTCATTCAGTACTTC. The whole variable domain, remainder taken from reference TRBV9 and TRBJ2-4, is DSGVTQTPKHLITATGQRVTLRCSPRSGDLSVYWYQQSLDQGLQFLIQYYNGEERAKGNILERFSAQQFPDLHSELNLSSLELGDSALYFCASSAATGTSVIQYFGAGTRLSVL.

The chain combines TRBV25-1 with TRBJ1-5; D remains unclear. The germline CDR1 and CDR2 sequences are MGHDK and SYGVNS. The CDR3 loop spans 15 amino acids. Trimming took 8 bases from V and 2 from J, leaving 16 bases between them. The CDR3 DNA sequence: TGTGCCAGCCAGAGGAGGAGGGCGGGCAATCAGCCCCAGCATTTT. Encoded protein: CASQRRRAGNQPQHF.

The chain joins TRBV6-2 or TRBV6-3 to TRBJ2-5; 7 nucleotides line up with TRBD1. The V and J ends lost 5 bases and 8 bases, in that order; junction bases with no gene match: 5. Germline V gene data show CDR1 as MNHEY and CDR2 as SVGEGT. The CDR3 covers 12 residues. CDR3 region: CASSTNRGTQYF. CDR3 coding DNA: TGTGCCAGCAGTACAAACAGGGGCACCCAGTACTTC.

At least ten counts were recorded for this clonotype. CDR3 sequence (DNA): TGTGCCAGCAGGGCCCCTAGCACAGATACGCAGTATTTT. It yields the protein CASRAPSTDTQYF. The rearrangement uses TRBV12-3 or TRBV12-4 and TRBJ2-3, with D hard to call. The CDR3 runs 13 residues. Trimming pared 6 bases from V and 0 bases from J, leaving 7 bases between.

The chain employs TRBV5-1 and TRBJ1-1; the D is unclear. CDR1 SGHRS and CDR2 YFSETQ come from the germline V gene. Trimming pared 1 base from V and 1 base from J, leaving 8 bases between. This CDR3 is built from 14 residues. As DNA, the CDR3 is TGCGCCAGCAGCTTGAACAGTCAGAACACTGAAGCTTTCTTT. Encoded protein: CASSLNSQNTEAFF.

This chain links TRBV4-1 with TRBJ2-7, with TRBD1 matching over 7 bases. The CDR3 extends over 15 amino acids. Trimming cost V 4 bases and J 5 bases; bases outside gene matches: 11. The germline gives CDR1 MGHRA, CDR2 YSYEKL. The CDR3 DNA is TGCGCCAGCAGCCCACAAGAAGACAGGGTTGACGAGCAGTACTTC. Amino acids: CASSPQEDRVDEQYF.

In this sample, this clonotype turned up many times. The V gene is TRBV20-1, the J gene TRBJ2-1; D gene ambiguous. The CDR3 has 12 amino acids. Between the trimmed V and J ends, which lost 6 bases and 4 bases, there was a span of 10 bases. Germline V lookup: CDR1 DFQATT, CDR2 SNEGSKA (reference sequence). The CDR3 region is CSAYAHYNEQFF. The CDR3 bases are TGCAGTGCGTACGCCCATTACAATGAGCAGTTCTTC.

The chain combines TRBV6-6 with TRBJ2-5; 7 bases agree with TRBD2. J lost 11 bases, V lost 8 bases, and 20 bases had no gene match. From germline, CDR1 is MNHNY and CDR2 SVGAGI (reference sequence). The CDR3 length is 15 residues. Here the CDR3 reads CASQPVGGSGFEQYF. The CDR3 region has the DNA TGTGCCAGCCAACCCGTGGGGGGGAGTGGATTTGAGCAGTACTTC.

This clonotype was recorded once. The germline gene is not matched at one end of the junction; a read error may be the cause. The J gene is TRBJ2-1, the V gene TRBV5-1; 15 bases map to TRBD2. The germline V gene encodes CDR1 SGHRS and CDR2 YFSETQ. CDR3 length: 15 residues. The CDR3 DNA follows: TGCGCCAGCAGCCCCGGGACTAGCGGGAGGAATGAGCGGTTCTTC. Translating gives CASSPGTSGRNERFF.

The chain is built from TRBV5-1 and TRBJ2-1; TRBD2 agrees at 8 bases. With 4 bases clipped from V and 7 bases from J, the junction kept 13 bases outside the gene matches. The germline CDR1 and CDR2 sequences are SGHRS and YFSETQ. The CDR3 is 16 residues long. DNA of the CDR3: TGCGCCAGCAGCCTGACCGGTGTGCGGGGGGTAAATGAGCAGTTCTTC. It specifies CASSLTGVRGVNEQFF.

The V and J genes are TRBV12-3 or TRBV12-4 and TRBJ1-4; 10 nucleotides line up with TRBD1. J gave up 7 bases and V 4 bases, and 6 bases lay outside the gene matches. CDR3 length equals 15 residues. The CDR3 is CASSSRQGAVEKLFF. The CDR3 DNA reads TGTGCCAGCAGTTCTAGACAGGGGGCAGTTGAAAAACTGTTTTTT.

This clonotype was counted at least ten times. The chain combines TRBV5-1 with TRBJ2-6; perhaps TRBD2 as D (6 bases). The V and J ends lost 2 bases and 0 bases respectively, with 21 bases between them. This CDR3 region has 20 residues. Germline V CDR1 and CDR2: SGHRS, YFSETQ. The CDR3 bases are TGCGCCAGCAGCTTAACCCATTCCGGGACTTACCGCTCTGGGGCCAACGTCCTGACTTTC. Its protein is CASSLTHSGTYRSGANVLTF.

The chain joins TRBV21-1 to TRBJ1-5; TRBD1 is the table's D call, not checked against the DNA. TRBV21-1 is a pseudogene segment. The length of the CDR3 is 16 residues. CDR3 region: CASSKPRARERRPQHF. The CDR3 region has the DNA TGTGCCAGCAGCAAACCGCGAGCCCGGGAACGAAGGCCCCAGCATTTT.

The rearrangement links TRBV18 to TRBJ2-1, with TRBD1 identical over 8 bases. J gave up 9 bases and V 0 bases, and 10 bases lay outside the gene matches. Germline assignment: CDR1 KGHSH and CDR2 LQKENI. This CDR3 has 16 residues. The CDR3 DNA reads TGTGCCAGCTCACCACCGGCGGCAGGGGGCTGGGGTGAGCAGTTCTTC. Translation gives CASSPPAAGGWGEQFF.

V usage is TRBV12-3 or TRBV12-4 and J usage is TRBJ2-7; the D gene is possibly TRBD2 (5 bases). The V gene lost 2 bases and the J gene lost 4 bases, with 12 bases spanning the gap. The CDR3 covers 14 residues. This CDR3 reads CASSLNTGRYEQYF. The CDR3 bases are TGTGCCAGCAGTTTAAATACGGGAAGGTACGAGCAGTACTTC.

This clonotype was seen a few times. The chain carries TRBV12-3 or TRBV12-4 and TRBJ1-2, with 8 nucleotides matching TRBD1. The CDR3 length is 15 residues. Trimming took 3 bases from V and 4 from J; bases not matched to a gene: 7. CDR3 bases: TGTGCCAGCAGTTTGGAACAGGGGGGGTTCTATGGCTACACCTTC. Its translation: CASSLEQGGFYGYTF.

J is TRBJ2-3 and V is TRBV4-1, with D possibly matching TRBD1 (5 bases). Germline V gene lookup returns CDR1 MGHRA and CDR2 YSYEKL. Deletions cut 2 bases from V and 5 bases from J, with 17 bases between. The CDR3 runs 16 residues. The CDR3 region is CASSQRTSRAGDTQYF. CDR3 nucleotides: TGCGCCAGCAGCCAACGGACAAGTAGGGCAGGAGATACGCAGTATTTT.

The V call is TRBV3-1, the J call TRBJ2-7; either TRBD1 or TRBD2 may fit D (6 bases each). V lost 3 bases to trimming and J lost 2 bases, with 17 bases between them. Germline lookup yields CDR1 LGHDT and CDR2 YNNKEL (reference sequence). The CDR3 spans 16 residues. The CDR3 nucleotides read TGTGCCAGCAGCCAGGGAATGAGGGGGGCCGCCTACGAGCAGTACTTC. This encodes CASSQGMRGAAYEQYF.

The CDR3 loop reads CAVPFGDRYNSPLHF. CDR3 DNA sequence: TGTGCCGTCCCGTTTGGGGACAGGTATAATTCACCCCTCCACTTT. J is TRBJ1-6 and V is TRBV2, with 8 bases identical to TRBD1. CDR3 length: 15 residues. V was clipped by 11 bases and J by 4 bases; unmatched bases: 10. CDR1 is SNHLY and CDR2 is FYNNEI in the germline V gene.

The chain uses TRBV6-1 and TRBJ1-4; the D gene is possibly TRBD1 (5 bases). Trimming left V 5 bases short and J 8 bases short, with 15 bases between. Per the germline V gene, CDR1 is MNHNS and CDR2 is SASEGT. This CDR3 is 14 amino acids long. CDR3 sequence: CASSPQGIEEKLFF. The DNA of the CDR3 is TGTGCCAGCAGTCCCCAGGGAATCGAGGAAAAACTGTTTTTT.

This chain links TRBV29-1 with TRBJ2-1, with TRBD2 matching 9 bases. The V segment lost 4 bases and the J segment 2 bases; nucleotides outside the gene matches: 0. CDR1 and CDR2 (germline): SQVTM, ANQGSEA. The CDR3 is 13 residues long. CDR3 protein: CSVASGTYNEQFF. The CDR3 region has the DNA TGCAGCGTTGCTAGCGGGACCTACAATGAGCAGTTCTTC.